This T cell receptor (beta chain) is drawn from a study of blood T cell repertoires in COVID-19. Profiling relied on immunoSEQ multiplex PCR, and the TCRdb table lists in-frame clones only, not all of them. The sample yields approximately 250,000 clones, around 88% seen once. The length of the CDR3 is 17 residues. Losses at the gene ends were 3 bases for V and 3 bases for J; bases not matched to a gene: 8. CDR1 is MNHNS and CDR2 is SASEGT in the germline V gene. The sequencing input was PBMCs or T cells enriched from blood (not recorded which). J is TRBJ1-3 and V is TRBV6-1; 10 nucleotides align to TRBD1. This sequence was found in a woman aged 40 to 49 with acute COVID-19. CDR3 nucleotides: TGTGCCAGCAGTGATGAATGGACAGGGGGGAATGGAAACACCATATATTTT. It is translated as CASSDEWTGGNGNTIYF.